The clone carrying this T cell receptor beta chain showed up just a few times. Antigen specificity is unknown. This record belongs to a study of blood T cells in healthy people across ages. The overall study: Template switching captured about one barcoded beta molecule per two T cells.

General study findings and limits: Per million T cells, TCR beta diversity dropped about linearly as age rose.

This CDR3 region has 13 residues. In germline, CDR1 is LGHNT, CDR2 FRNRAP. V was clipped by 6 bases and J by 5 bases, with 13 bases between them. Combining a sample-barcoded 5' primer with a J-beta primer mix, a second PCR ran for roughly 7 to 12 cycles. TCRdb reprocessed the 5' RACE reads via MiXCR and lists one record per CDR3 protein. The sample has some 750,000 distinct CDR3 sequences, about a fifth seen once. The sequenced sample was blood. The chain carries TRBV12-5 and TRBJ1-1; a possible D gene is TRBD1 (5 bases). This TCR was sampled from a man aged 65-85 years in good health. As DNA, the CDR3 is TGTGCTAGTGGCTGGGGGGGAAGGACTGAAGCTTTCTTT. The encoded protein is CASGWGGRTEAFF.